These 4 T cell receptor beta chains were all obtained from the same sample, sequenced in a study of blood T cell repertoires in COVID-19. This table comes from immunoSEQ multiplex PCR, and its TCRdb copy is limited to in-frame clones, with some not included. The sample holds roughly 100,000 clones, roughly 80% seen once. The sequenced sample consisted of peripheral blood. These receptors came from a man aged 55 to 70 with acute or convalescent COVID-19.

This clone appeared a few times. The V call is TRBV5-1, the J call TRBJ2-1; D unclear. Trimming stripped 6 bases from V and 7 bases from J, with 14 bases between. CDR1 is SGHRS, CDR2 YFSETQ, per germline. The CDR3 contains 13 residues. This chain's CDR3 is CASTPPGGNEQFF. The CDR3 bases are TGCGCCAGCACCCCCCCGGGTGGGAATGAGCAGTTCTTC.

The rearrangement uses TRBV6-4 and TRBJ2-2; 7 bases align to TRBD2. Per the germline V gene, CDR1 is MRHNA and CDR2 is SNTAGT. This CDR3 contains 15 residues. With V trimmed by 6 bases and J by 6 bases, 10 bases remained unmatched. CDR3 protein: CASRDHGGRAGELFF. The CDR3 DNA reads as TGTGCCAGCAGAGACCATGGAGGGAGGGCCGGGGAGCTGTTTTTT.

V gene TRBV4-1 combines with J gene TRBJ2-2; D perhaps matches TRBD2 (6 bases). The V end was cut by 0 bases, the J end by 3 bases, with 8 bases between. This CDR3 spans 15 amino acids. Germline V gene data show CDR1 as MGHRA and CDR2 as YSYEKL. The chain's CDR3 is CASSQEGLHTGELFF. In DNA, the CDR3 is TGCGCCAGCAGCCAAGAGGGACTTCACACCGGGGAGCTGTTTTTT.

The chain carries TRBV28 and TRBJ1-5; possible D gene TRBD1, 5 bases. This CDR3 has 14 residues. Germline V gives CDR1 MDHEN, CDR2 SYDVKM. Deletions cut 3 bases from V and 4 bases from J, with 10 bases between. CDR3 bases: TGTGCCAGCAGTTTGGGTGGGGCAAATCAGCCCCAGCATTTT. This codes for CASSLGGANQPQHF.